This T cell receptor beta chain was found in a study of tumor and adjacent non-tumor tissue in lung cancer. Study-wide results and limits: Normal lung showed higher cumulative top 100 clone frequency than tumor.

The template was RNA from unsorted bulk tissue. The normal lung tissue was taken more than 3 cm from the tumor edge. Chemotherapy-naive patients with new lung cancer underwent thoracic surgery in China, August–November 2014. Three rounds of nested PCR, following a modified ARM-PCR protocol, produced the TCRbeta library. Using its own MiXCR run on the multiplex PCR reads, TCRdb lists one record per CDR3 protein. The data show around 80,000 distinct CDR3 sequences, roughly 80% seen once. Many counts were recorded for this clonotype. Its specificity is unknown. V shed 5 bases and J shed 4 bases, with 14 bases lying between them. The CDR3 runs to 14 residues.

The sequence came from a man aged 60 to 75 with non-small cell lung cancer. The sample was distant non-tumor lung tissue. V usage is TRBV12-3 or TRBV12-4 and J usage is TRBJ1-1; D call uncertain. The DNA for the CDR3 is TGTGCCAGCAGTCCCACACCCCGGGGCACTGAAGCTTTCTTT. Translated, it gives CASSPTPRGTEAFF.